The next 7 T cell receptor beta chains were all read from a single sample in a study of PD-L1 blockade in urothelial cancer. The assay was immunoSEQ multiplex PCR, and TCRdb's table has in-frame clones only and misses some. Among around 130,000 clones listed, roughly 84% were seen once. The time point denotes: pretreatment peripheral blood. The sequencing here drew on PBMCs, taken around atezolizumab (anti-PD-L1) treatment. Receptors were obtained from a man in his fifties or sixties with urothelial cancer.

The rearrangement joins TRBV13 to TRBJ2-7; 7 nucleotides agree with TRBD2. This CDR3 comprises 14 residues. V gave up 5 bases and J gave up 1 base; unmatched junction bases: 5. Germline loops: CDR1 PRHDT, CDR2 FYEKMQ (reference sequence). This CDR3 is CASSPGRTSYEQYF. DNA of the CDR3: TGTGCCAGCAGCCCCGGGAGGACGTCCTACGAGCAGTACTTC.

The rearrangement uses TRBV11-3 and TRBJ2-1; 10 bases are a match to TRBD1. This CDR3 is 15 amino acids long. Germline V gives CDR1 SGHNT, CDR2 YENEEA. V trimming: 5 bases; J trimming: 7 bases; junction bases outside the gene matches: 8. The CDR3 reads CASSRRGDRGNEQFF. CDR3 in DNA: TGTGCCAGCAGCCGCCGGGGGGACAGGGGTAATGAGCAGTTCTTC.

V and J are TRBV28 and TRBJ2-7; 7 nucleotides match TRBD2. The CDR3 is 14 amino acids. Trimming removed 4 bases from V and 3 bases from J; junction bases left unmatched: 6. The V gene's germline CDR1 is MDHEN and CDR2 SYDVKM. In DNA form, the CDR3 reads TGTGCCAGCAGTTCCCATCGGGGGGACTACGAGCAGTACTTC. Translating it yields CASSSHRGDYEQYF. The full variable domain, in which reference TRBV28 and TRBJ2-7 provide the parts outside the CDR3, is DVKVTQSSRYLVKRTGEKVFLECVQDMDHENMFWYRQDPGLGLRLIYFSYDVKMKEKGDIPEGYSVSREKKERFSLILESASTNQTSMYLCASSSHRGDYEQYFGPGTRLTVT.

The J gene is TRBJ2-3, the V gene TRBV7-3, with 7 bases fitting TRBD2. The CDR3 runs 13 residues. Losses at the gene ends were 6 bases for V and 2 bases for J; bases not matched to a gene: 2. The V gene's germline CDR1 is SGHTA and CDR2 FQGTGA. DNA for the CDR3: TGTGCCAGCAGTCTAGCGGCCACAGATACGCAGTATTTT. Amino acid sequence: CASSLAATDTQYF.

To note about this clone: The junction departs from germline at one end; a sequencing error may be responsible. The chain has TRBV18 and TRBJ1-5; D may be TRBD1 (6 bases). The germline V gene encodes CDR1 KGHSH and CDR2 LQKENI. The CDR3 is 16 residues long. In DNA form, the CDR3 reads TGTGCCAGCTCACCCATATCAACAGGGAGCAACCAGCCCCAGCATTTT. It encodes CASSPISTGSNQPQHF.

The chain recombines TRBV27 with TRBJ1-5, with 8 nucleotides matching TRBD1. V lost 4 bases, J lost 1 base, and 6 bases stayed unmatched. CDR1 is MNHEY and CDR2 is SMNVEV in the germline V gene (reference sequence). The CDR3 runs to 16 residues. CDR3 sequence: CASSSRQGRSNQPQHF. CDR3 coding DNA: TGTGCCAGCAGTTCACGACAGGGGAGAAGCAATCAGCCCCAGCATTTT.

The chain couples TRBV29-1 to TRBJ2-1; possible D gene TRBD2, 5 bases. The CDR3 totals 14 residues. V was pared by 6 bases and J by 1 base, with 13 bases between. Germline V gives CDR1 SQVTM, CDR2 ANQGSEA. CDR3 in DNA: TGCAGCGTGAGGGTACTGACTTCCTACAATGAGCAGTTCTTC. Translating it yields CSVRVLTSYNEQFF.